This entry lists 30 T cell receptor beta chains sequenced from one sample in a study of neurological immune-mediated disorders. TCRdb used MiXCR to reprocess the 5' RACE reads, holding one entry per CDR3 protein. This sample has approximately 48,000 distinct CDR3 sequences, with 15% to 20% found just once. The sequencing sample was made of PBMCs. These receptors were taken from a man aged 55-75 years in good health.

This chain joins TRBV5-6 and TRBJ1-2, with D hard to call. Germline CDR1 reads SGHDT; CDR2 reads YYEEEE. This CDR3 region has 17 residues. V lost 3 bases and J 0 bases, leaving 18 bases between the germline ends. CDR3 protein: CASSYSGRLAANYGYTF. The DNA of the CDR3 is TGTGCCAGCAGCTACTCAGGACGGCTGGCAGCTAACTATGGCTACACCTTC. Full variable domain (missing parts from reference TRBV5-6 and TRBJ1-2): DAGVTQSPTHLIKTRGQQVTLRCSPKSGHDTVSWYQQALGQGPQFIFQYYEEEERQRGNFPDRFSGHQFPNYSSELNVNALLLGDSALYLCASSYSGRLAANYGYTFGSGTRLTVV.

In this sample, this clonotype turned up many times. J is TRBJ2-1 and V is TRBV7-2; tentative D call: TRBD2 (7 bases). The CDR3 runs to 14 residues. The germline CDR1 and CDR2 sequences are SGHTA and FQGNSA. V lost 10 bases and J lost 1, with 14 bases in between. The CDR3 reads CATRGGGSYNEQFF. CDR3 nucleotide sequence: TGTGCCACCCGGGGAGGGGGATCCTACAATGAGCAGTTCTTC.

The sample holds many counts of this clonotype. The chain carries TRBV28 and TRBJ2-3; D may be TRBD1 (6 bases). The CDR3 sequence is 15 residues long. V shed 6 bases and J shed 3 bases, with 16 bases lying between them. Germline V gene data show CDR1 as MDHEN and CDR2 as SYDVKM. The CDR3 loop reads CASRGFGQGTDTQYF. For the CDR3, the DNA is TGTGCCAGCAGGGGGTTTGGGCAGGGGACAGATACGCAGTATTTT.

V usage is TRBV12-3 or TRBV12-4 and J usage is TRBJ2-2; 12 nucleotides align to TRBD2. V dropped 4 bases and J dropped 6; count of bases not matched to a gene: 3. The CDR3 extends over 15 amino acids. The DNA for the CDR3 is TGTGCCAGCAGTTCCGGGACTAGCGGGCCCGGGGAGCTGTTTTTT. Its protein is CASSSGTSGPGELFF.

This clonotype has at least ten counts. V gene TRBV5-6 combines with J gene TRBJ2-3; 7 positions match TRBD1. The ends lost 5 bases at V and 4 bases at J; junction bases unmatched: 10. CDR1 SGHDT and CDR2 YYEEEE come from the germline V gene. This CDR3 region has 15 residues. Here the CDR3 DNA reads TGTGCCAGCAGGCCAACAGGGGTGGGCCCAGATACGCAGTATTTT. Its protein is CASRPTGVGPDTQYF.

In its sample, this clonotype was seen many times. The chain links TRBV20-1 to TRBJ1-2, with TRBD1 as a possible D gene (5 bases). V dropped 0 bases and J dropped 0 bases, with 8 bases sitting between them. Germline V lookup: CDR1 DFQATT, CDR2 SNEGSKA (reference sequence). The CDR3 contains 14 residues. The CDR3: CSAREGGANYGYTF. The CDR3 coding sequence is TGCAGTGCTAGAGAGGGGGGGGCTAACTATGGCTACACCTTC.

This clonotype showed up many times. The chain combines TRBV27 with TRBJ2-5, with a possible D match to TRBD2 (7 bases). V was clipped by 0 bases and J by 4 bases, with 12 bases between them. The CDR3 extends over 15 amino acids. CDR1 and CDR2 (germline): MNHEY, SMNVEV (reference sequence). CDR3 nucleotide sequence: TGTGCCAGCAGTTTATCGAACGGGGGGCTAGAGACCCAGTACTTC. Translation gives CASSLSNGGLETQYF.

This chain links TRBV20-1 with TRBJ2-3, with 14 bases aligning to TRBD2. Trimming removed 3 bases from V and 3 bases from J; junction bases left unmatched: 14. The CDR3 extends over 19 amino acids. Germline V gene sequence: CDR1 DFQATT, CDR2 SNEGSKA (reference sequence). The chain's CDR3 is CSARGGLAGDERGTDTQYF. CDR3 bases: TGCAGTGCTAGGGGGGGACTAGCGGGAGATGAGCGCGGAACAGATACGCAGTATTTT.

This clonotype showed up just a few times. The V gene is TRBV20-1, the J gene TRBJ2-7; TRBD1 matches 9 bases. CDR3 length: 16 amino acids. From germline, CDR1 is DFQATT and CDR2 SNEGSKA (reference sequence). V dropped 0 bases and J dropped 3; count of bases not matched to a gene: 9. This CDR3 is CSARDLGTGLYYEQYF. The CDR3 DNA sequence: TGCAGTGCTAGAGATCTGGGGACAGGGCTCTACTACGAGCAGTACTTC.

This clonotype was found many times. The chain employs TRBV3-1 and TRBJ1-2; 7 nucleotides agree with TRBD1. Germline V gene sequence: CDR1 LGHDT, CDR2 YNNKEL (reference sequence). This CDR3 has 14 amino acids. After removal of 4 bases from V and 5 bases from J, the junction contained 7 bases not matched to a gene. The DNA for the CDR3 is TGTGCCAGCAGCCGACCGGGACAGACTTATGGCTACACCTTC. It is translated as CASSRPGQTYGYTF.

This sequence joins TRBV12-3 or TRBV12-4 and TRBJ2-3, with 7 bases identical to TRBD1. This CDR3 comprises 12 residues. V dropped 7 bases and J dropped 8; count of bases not matched to a gene: 6. CDR3 sequence reads: CASTWDSGTQYF. DNA of the CDR3: TGTGCCAGCACCTGGGACAGCGGTACGCAGTATTTT.

Ten or more counts support this clonotype. The rearrangement uses TRBV4-2 and TRBJ2-1, with unresolved D. V was shortened by 2 bases and J by 0 bases, with 5 bases between the two germline ends. Germline V gene data show CDR1 as LGHNA and CDR2 as YNFKEQ. The CDR3 length is 14 residues. In DNA, the CDR3 is TGTGCCAGCAGCCAATATAGCTCCTACAATGAGCAGTTCTTC. The encoded protein is CASSQYSSYNEQFF.

The rearrangement links TRBV20-1 to TRBJ2-3; D may be TRBD1 (6 bases). The CDR3 sequence is 14 residues long. Germline V gene lookup returns CDR1 DFQATT and CDR2 SNEGSKA (reference sequence). Between the trimmed V and J ends, which lost 3 bases and 2 bases, there was a span of 12 bases. The CDR3 bases are TGCAGTGCTAGGGGGGCAGAACACACAGATACGCAGTATTTT. Translating it yields CSARGAEHTDTQYF.

The table lists this clonotype with many counts. V gene TRBV29-1 combines with J gene TRBJ2-5; 12 bases line up with TRBD2. This CDR3 is 14 amino acids long. Germline CDR1 and CDR2: SQVTM and ANQGSEA. V trimming: 7 bases; J trimming: 5 bases; junction bases outside the gene matches: 8. For the CDR3, the DNA is TGCAGCGGGCGACTAGCGGGAGTACGTGAGACCCAGTACTTC. As protein: CSGRLAGVRETQYF. The full variable domain, rest sourced from reference TRBV29-1 and TRBJ2-5, is SAVISQKPSRDICQRGTSLTIQCQVDSQVTMMFWYRQQPGQSLTLIATANQGSEATYESGFVIDKFPISRPNLTFSTLTVSNMSPEDSSIYLCSGRLAGVRETQYFGPGTRLLVL.

This clonotype was recorded at least ten times. The chain uses TRBV7-7 and TRBJ2-5; 7 bases align to TRBD1. From germline, CDR1 is SSHAT and CDR2 FNYEAQ (reference sequence). V gave up 5 bases and J gave up 1 base; unmatched junction bases: 7. CDR3 length: 15 amino acids. The CDR3 coding sequence is TGTGCCAGCAGCCCGCCGGGACAGCTCCAAGAGACCCAGTACTTC. This codes for CASSPPGQLQETQYF.

There are many counts of this clonotype. The V gene is TRBV18, the J gene TRBJ1-1, with D possibly TRBD1 on 5 matching bases. Between the trimmed V and J ends, which lost 5 bases and 1 base, there was a span of 17 bases. The CDR3 has 16 residues. In germline, CDR1 is KGHSH, CDR2 LQKENI. The CDR3 loop is CASSERQTPANTEAFF. CDR3 DNA sequence: TGTGCCAGCTCAGAGAGACAGACCCCGGCGAACACTGAAGCTTTCTTT.

This clonotype was found many times. V is TRBV18 and J is TRBJ1-6; D possibly corresponds to TRBD1 (5 bases). CDR1 and CDR2 (germline): KGHSH, LQKENI. The CDR3 consists of 16 residues. V shed 3 bases and J shed 6 bases, with 15 bases lying between them. The CDR3 sequence is CASSPDSFLSNSPLHF. The CDR3 DNA reads as TGTGCCAGCTCACCCGACAGCTTTCTATCTAATTCACCCCTCCACTTT. Together with reference TRBV18 and TRBJ1-6, the CDR3 gives the full variable domain: NAGVMQNPRHLVRRRGQEARLRCSPMKGHSHVYWYRQLPEEGLKFMVYLQKENIIDESGMPKERFSAEFPKEGPSILRIQQVVRGDSAAYFCASSPDSFLSNSPLHFGNGTRLTVT.

V is TRBV24-1 and J is TRBJ2-4; 12 positions match TRBD1. With V trimmed by 7 bases and J by 7 bases, 4 bases remained unmatched. CDR3 length equals 14 residues. The germline gives CDR1 KGHDR, CDR2 SFDVKD. CDR3 in DNA: TGTGCCACCAGCCCGGGACAGGGGGCGAACATTCAGTACTTC. Protein sequence: CATSPGQGANIQYF.

Points on this clonotype: A read error is possible here, since a much larger clone lies one base away. The V and J genes are TRBV5-1 and TRBJ2-7; no reliable D call. In germline, CDR1 is SGHRS, CDR2 YFSETQ. The CDR3 sequence is 14 residues long. CDR3 sequence reads: CASSLATDAYELYF. The DNA for the CDR3 is TGCGCCAGCAGCTTGGCAACCGACGCCTACGAGCTGTACTTC.

In this sample, this clonotype turned up many times. The rearrangement joins TRBV20-1 to TRBJ1-3; 10 bases line up with TRBD1. The CDR3 has 14 residues. Germline CDR1 DFQATT, CDR2 SNEGSKA (reference sequence). The V and J ends lost 5 bases and 4 bases, in that order; junction bases with no gene match: 5. The CDR3 protein is CSALTGGRGNTIYF. As DNA, the CDR3 is TGCAGTGCTCTGACAGGGGGCCGGGGAAACACCATATATTTT.

This clonotype has a count of ten or more. The V and J genes are TRBV5-1 and TRBJ2-3; 8 bases are shared with TRBD2. The CDR3 sequence is 16 residues long. CDR1 and CDR2 from the germline V gene are SGHRS and YFSETQ. After removal of 4 bases from V and 0 bases from J, the junction contained 7 bases not matched to a gene. The CDR3 is CASSPSSGLSTDTQYF. The CDR3 coding sequence is TGCGCCAGCAGCCCTTCTAGCGGGCTTAGCACAGATACGCAGTATTTT.

At least ten counts were recorded for this clonotype. This chain uses TRBV20-1 with TRBJ2-7, with D perhaps matching TRBD2 (5 bases). CDR3 length: 12 amino acids. V was trimmed by 0 bases and J by 7 bases, leaving 10 bases between them. The germline V gene encodes CDR1 DFQATT and CDR2 SNEGSKA (reference sequence). CDR3 DNA sequence: TGCAGTGCTAGAGAGGCGGGTCGGGAGCAGTACTTC. Amino acids: CSAREAGREQYF.

There are many counts of this clonotype. This rearrangement joins TRBV7-2 to TRBJ2-1; a possible D gene is TRBD2 (6 bases). The germline CDR1 and CDR2 sequences are SGHTA and FQGNSA. The CDR3 contains 16 residues. Trimming removed 2 bases at V and 6 bases at J, with 17 bases between. DNA of the CDR3: TGTGCCAGCAGCTTAAGCGGCGGGATAGGATTCAATGAGCAGTTCTTC. Protein sequence: CASSLSGGIGFNEQFF.

This clonotype was seen ten or more times. The chain combines TRBV12-3 or TRBV12-4 with TRBJ2-2; tentative D call: TRBD2 (6 bases). The CDR3 length is 14 residues. The V end lost 3 bases, the J end lost 5 bases, and 10 bases lay between the germline ends. The CDR3 sequence: CASSFHRETGELFF. As DNA, the CDR3 is TGTGCCAGCAGTTTTCATCGGGAGACCGGGGAGCTGTTTTTT.

In this sample, this clonotype turned up many times. This chain connects TRBV6-5 to TRBJ1-1, with 9 bases lining up with TRBD1. The CDR3 sequence is 12 residues long. Trimming cost V 4 bases and J 11 bases; bases outside gene matches: 5. The germline CDR1 and CDR2 sequences are MNHEY and SVGAGI. CDR3 sequence: CASSSPGQGAFF. The CDR3 nucleotides are TGTGCCAGCAGTTCGCCCGGACAGGGGGCTTTCTTT.

This clonotype occurred many times. The chain is built from TRBV6-6 and TRBJ2-3; TRBD2 agrees at 7 bases. The germline CDR1 and CDR2 sequences are MNHNY and SVGAGI (reference sequence). The CDR3 is 16 amino acids. The V gene end was trimmed by 0 bases and the J gene end by 1 base; junction bases not matched to a gene: 4. CDR3 region: CASSYSGGSGTDTQYF. CDR3 DNA: TGTGCCAGCAGTTACTCTGGCGGGAGCGGCACAGATACGCAGTATTTT.

This clonotype was counted many times. The V and J genes are TRBV6-5 and TRBJ2-7; TRBD1 might be the D (6 bases). Per the germline V gene, CDR1 is MNHEY and CDR2 is SVGAGI. V shed 5 bases and J shed 4 bases, with 12 bases lying between them. The length of the CDR3 is 13 residues. The DNA for the CDR3 is TGTGCCAGCAGTAAGACGCAGGGGTACGAGCAGTACTTC. This encodes CASSKTQGYEQYF.

This clonotype was observed at least ten times. This chain connects TRBV5-1 to TRBJ2-1, with TRBD2 matching 9 bases. From germline, CDR1 is SGHRS and CDR2 YFSETQ. V shed 0 bases and J 2 bases; nucleotides not matched to a gene: 3. The CDR3 has 16 amino acids. Here the CDR3 reads CASSLGLAEAYNEQFF. Here the CDR3 DNA reads TGCGCCAGCAGCTTGGGACTAGCGGAGGCCTACAATGAGCAGTTCTTC.

The rearrangement joins TRBV28 to TRBJ2-7, with D tentatively TRBD2 (5 bases). Deletions cut 8 bases from V and 10 bases from J, with 15 bases between. The CDR3 sequence is 11 residues long. Germline CDR1 reads MDHEN; CDR2 reads SYDVKM. Here the CDR3 reads CASSLEADQYF. Written as DNA, the CDR3 is TGTGCCAGCTCCCTGGAGGCTGACCAGTACTTC.

This clonotype was counted many times. The chain uses TRBV29-1 and TRBJ2-1; 8 nucleotides line up with TRBD2. Germline values: CDR1 SQVTM, CDR2 ANQGSEA. The ends lost 7 bases at V and 10 bases at J; junction bases unmatched: 12. The CDR3 is made up of 13 amino acids. The CDR3 region has the DNA TGCAGCGGTAACCCCGGGGGGGCGGGGGAGCAGTTCTTC. Translation: CSGNPGGAGEQFF.